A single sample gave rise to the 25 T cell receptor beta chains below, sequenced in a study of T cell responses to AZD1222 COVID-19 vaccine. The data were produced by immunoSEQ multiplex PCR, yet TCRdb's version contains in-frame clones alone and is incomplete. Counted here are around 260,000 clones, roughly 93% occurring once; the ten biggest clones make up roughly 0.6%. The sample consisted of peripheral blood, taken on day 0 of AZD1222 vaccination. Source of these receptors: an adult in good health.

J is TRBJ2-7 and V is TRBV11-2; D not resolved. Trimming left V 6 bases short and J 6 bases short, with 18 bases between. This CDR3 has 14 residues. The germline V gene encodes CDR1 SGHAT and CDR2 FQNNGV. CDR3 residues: CASSKPGRSGEQYF. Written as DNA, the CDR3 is TGTGCCAGCAGTAAACCGGGCCGATCGGGCGAGCAGTACTTC. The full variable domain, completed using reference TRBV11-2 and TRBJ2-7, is EAGVAQSPRYKIIEKRQSVAFWCNPISGHATLYWYQQILGQGPKLLIQFQNNGVVDDSQLPKDRFSAERLKGVDSTLKIQPAKLEDSAVYLCASSKPGRSGEQYFGPGTRLTVT.

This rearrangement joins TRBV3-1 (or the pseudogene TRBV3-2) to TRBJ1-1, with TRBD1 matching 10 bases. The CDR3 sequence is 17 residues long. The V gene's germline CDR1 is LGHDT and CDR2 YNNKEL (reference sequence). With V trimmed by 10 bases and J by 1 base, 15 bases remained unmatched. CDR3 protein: CATTGTGECRSNTEAFF. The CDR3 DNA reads TGTGCCACCACCGGGACAGGGGAGTGTCGGTCGAACACTGAAGCTTTCTTT.

CDR3 amino acids: CASSLSTSVKGEQYF. CDR3 coding DNA: TGTGCCAGCAGCTTGTCGACTAGCGTGAAGGGGGAGCAGTACTTC. V is TRBV11-1 and J is TRBJ2-7, with 8 nucleotides matching TRBD2. This CDR3 comprises 15 residues. The germline CDR1 and CDR2 sequences are SGHAT and FQDESV (reference sequence). Trimming cost V 3 bases and J 7 bases; bases outside gene matches: 11.

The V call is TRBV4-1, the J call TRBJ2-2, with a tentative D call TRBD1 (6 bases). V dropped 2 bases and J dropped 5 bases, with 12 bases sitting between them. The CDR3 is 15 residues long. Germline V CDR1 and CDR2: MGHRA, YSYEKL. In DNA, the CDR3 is TGCGCCAGCAGCCAATCGGTCCAGGGGACCGGGGAGCTGTTTTTT. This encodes CASSQSVQGTGELFF.

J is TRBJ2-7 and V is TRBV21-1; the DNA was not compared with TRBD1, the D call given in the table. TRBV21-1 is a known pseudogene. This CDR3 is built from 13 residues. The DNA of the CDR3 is TGTGCCAGCAGCAGCAGGGGACGACGCGAGCAGTACTTC. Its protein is CASSSRGRREQYF.

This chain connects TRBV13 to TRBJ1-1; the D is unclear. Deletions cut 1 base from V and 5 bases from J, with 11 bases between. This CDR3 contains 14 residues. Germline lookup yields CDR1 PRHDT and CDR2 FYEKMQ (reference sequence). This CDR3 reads CASSLVLTLTEAFF. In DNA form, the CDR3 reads TGTGCCAGCAGCTTAGTGTTAACCCTTACTGAAGCTTTCTTT.

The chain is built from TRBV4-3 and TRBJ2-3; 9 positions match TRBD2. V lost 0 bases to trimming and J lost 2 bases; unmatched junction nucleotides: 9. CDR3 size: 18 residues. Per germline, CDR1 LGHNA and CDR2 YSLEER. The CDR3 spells CASSQEFSTSGYTDTQYF. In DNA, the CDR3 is TGCGCCAGCAGCCAAGAATTCTCCACTAGCGGGTACACAGATACGCAGTATTTT.

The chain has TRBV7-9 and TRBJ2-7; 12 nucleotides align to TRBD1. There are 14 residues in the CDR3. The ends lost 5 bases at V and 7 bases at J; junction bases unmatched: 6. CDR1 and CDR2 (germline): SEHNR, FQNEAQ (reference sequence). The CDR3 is CASSPGTGGREQYF. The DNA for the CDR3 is TGTGCCAGCAGCCCAGGGACAGGGGGCCGGGAGCAGTACTTC.

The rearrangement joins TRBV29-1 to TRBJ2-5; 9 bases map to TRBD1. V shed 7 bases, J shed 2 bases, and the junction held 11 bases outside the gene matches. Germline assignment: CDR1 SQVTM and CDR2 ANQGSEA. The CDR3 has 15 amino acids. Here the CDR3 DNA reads TGCAGCGCCACTCCGGGACAGGGAGGGCAAGAGACCCAGTACTTC. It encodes CSATPGQGGQETQYF.

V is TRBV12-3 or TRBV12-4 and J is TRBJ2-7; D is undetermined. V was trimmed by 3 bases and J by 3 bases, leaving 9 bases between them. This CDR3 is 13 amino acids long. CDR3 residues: CASSLVGIYEQYF. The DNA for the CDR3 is TGTGCCAGCAGTTTGGTAGGGATCTACGAGCAGTACTTC.

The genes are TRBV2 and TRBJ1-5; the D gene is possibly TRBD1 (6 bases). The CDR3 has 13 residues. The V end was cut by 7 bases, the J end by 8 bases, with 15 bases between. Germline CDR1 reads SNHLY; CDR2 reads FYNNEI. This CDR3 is CASTRTEIKPQHF. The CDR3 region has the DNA TGTGCCAGCACTAGGACAGAGATCAAGCCCCAGCATTTT.

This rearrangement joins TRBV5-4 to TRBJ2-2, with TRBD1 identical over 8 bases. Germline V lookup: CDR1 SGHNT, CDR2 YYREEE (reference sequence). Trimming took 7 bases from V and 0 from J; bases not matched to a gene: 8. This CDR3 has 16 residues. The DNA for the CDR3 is TGTGCCAGCTCGTCATTACAGGGGGCGAACACCGGGGAGCTGTTTTTT. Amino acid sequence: CASSSLQGANTGELFF.

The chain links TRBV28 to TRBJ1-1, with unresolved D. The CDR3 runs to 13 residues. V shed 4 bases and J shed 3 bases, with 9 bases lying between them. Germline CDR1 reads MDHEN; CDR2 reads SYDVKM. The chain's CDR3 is CASSYTVDTEAFF. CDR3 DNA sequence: TGTGCCAGCAGTTATACGGTGGACACTGAAGCTTTCTTT.

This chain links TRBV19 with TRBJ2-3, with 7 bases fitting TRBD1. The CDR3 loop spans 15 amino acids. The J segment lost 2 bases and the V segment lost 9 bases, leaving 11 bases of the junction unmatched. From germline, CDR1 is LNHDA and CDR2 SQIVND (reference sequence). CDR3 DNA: TGTGCCAGCTCCGACAGGGCCACCGTCACAGATACGCAGTATTTT. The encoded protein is CASSDRATVTDTQYF. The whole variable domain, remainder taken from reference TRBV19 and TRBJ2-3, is DGGITQSPKYLFRKEGQNVTLSCEQNLNHDAMYWYRQDPGQGLRLIYYSQIVNDFQKGDIAEGYSVSREKKESFPLTVTSAQKNPTAFYLCASSDRATVTDTQYFGPGTRLTVL.

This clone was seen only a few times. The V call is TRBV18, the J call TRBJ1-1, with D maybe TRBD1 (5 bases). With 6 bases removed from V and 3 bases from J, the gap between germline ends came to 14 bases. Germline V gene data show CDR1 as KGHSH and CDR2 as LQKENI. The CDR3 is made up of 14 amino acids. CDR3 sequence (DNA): TGTGCCAGCTCCTCGGGGGGGTTGGACACTGAAGCTTTCTTT. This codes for CASSSGGLDTEAFF.

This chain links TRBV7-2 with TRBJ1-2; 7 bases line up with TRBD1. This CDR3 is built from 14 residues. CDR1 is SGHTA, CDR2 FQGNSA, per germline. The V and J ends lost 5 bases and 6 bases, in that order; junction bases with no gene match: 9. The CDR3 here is CASSIHRGVDGYTF. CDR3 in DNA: TGTGCCAGCAGCATACACAGGGGTGTGGATGGCTACACCTTC.

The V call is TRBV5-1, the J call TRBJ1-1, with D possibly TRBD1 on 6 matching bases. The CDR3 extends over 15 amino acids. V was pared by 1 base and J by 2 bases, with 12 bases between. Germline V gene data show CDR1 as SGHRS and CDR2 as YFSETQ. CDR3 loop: CASSLYGGANTEAFF. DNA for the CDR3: TGCGCCAGCAGCTTGTACGGGGGGGCCAACACTGAAGCTTTCTTT. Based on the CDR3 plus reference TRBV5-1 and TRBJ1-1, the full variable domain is KAGVTQTPRYLIKTRGQQVTLSCSPISGHRSVSWYQQTPGQGLQFLFEYFSETQRNKGNFPGRFSGRQFSNSRSEMNVSTLELGDSALYLCASSLYGGANTEAFFGQGTRLTVV.

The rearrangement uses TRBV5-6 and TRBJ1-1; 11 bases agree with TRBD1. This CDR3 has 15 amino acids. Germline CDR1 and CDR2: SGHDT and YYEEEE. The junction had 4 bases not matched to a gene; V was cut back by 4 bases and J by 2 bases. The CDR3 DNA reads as TGTGCCAGCAGCCTCGGGACAGGGGGAAACACTGAAGCTTTCTTT. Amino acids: CASSLGTGGNTEAFF.

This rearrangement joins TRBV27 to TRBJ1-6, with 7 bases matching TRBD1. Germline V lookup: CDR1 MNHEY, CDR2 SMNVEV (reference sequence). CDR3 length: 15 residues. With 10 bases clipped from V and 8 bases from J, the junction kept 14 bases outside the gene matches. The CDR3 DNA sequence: TGTGCCACCACGACAGGGAAAAACGGGTATTCACCCCTCCACTTT. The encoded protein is CATTTGKNGYSPLHF.

The DNA for the CDR3 is TGTGCCAGCAGTACTTCCCTGACAGGCGTTATGAACACTGAAGCTTTCTTT. It translates to CASSTSLTGVMNTEAFF. The chain has TRBV27 and TRBJ1-1; D perhaps matches TRBD1 (6 bases). The CDR3 extends over 17 amino acids. Trimming took 5 bases from V and 0 from J, leaving 19 bases between them. Looked up from germline, CDR1 is MNHEY and CDR2 is SMNVEV (reference sequence).

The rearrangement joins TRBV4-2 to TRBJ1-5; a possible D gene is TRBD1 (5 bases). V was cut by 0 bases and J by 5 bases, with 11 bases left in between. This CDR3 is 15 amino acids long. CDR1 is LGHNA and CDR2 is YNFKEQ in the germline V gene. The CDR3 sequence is CASSQEWAGHQPQHF. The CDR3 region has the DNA TGTGCCAGCAGCCAAGAATGGGCAGGGCATCAGCCCCAGCATTTT.

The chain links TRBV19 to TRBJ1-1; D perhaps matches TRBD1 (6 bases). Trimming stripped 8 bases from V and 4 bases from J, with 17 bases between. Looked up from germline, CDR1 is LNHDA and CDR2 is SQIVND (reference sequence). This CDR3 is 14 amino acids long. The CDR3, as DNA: TGTGCCAGTTTGGGCTTAGGACAGACCACTGAAGCTTTCTTT. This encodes CASLGLGQTTEAFF.

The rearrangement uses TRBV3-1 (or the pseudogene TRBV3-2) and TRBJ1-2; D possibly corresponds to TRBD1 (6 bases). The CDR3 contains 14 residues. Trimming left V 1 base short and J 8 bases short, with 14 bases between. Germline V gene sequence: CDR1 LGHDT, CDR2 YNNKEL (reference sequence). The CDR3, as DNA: TGTGCCAGCAGCCAAGTGGGGGCGCGGAACGGCTACACCTTC. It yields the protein CASSQVGARNGYTF.

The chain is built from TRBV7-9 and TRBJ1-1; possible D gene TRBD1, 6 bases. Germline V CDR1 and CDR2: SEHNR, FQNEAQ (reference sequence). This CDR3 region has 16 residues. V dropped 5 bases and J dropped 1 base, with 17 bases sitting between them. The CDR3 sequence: CASSPNRAGANTEAFF. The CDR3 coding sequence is TGTGCCAGCAGCCCCAACCGGGCGGGGGCGAACACTGAAGCTTTCTTT.

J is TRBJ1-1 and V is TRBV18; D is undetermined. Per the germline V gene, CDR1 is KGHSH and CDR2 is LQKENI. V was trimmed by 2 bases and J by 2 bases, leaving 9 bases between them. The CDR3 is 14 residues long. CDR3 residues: CASSPSAPNTEAFF. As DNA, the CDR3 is TGTGCCAGCTCACCATCGGCTCCTAACACTGAAGCTTTCTTT.